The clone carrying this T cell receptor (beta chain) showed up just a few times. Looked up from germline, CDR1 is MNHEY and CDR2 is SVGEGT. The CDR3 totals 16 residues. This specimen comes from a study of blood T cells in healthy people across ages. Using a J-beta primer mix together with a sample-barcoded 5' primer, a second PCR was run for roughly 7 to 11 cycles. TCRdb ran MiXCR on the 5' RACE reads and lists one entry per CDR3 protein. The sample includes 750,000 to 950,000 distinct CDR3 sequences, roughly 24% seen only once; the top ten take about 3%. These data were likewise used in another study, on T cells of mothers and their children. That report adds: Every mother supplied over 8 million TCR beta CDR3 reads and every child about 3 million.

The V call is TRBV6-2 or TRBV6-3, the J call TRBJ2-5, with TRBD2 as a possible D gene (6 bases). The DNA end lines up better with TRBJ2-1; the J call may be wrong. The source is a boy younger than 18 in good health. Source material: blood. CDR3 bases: TGTGCCAGCAGCCACGGCGGGCGGGGCCCCTACAATGAGCAGTTCTTC. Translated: CASSHGGRGPYNEQFF.